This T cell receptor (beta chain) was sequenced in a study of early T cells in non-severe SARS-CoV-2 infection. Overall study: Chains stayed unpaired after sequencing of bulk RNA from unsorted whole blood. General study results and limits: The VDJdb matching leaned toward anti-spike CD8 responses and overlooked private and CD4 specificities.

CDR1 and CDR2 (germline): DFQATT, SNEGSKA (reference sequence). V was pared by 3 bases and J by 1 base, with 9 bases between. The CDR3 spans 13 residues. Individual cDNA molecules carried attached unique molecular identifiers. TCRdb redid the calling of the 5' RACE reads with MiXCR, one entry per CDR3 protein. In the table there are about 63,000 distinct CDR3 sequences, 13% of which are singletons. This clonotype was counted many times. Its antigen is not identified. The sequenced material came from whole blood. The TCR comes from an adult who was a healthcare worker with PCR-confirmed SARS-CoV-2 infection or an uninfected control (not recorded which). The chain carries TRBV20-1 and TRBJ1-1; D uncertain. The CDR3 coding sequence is TGCAGTGCTAGGGTTAATTGGAACACTGAAGCTTTCTTT. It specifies CSARVNWNTEAFF.